The entry below describes one TCR beta chain. Its antigen is not identified. Trimming shortened V by 6 bases and J by 2 bases, and 11 bases separated the two germline ends. This CDR3 contains 12 residues. Germline-derived CDR1 and CDR2 are DFQATT and SNEGSKA (reference sequence). Anyone with other autoimmune disease or infection in the prior four weeks was excluded. Around 10 milliliters of peripheral blood were drawn from each donor. The PCR template was genomic DNA. Multiplex PCR with 30 forward and 13 reverse primers amplified the TCR beta CDR3. TCRdb re-called the multiplex PCR reads through MiXCR, storing one row per CDR3 protein. The sample consists of under 300,000 distinct CDR3 sequences, roughly 50% of them appearing once. This entry is derived from a study of type 1 and type 2 diabetes patients. In the study overall: A total of around 18 million paired-end reads came from the whole study. Broader study findings: Unmatched age and gender across groups might bias interpretation.

The sample taken for sequencing was peripheral blood mononuclear cells (PBMCs). The genes are TRBV20-1 and TRBJ2-7; D is possibly TRBD1 or TRBD2 (5 bases each). The receptor was derived from a man aged 18 to 29 with type 2 diabetes. CDR3 DNA: TGCAGTGCCTTGGGACGGACCTACGAGCAGTACTTC. Amino acid sequence: CSALGRTYEQYF.